A selection of T cell receptor beta chains follows, all from one sample in a study of T cells after yellow fever vaccination. TCRdb itself ran the 5' RACE reads through MiXCR, one entry per CDR3 protein. The data show 250,000 to 300,000 distinct CDR3 sequences, 8.7% seen once. The source was CD4+ T cells sorted from PBMCs, collected 5 days after the yellow fever booster vaccination. Every receptor here comes from a man younger than 30 who received the YFV17D yellow fever vaccine. The CDR3 runs from the conserved cysteine through the conserved F or W. The D gene is left open where the match is weak. The size of a clone is reported for some rows only, either as once, few or many, or as a class for expanded clones.

v_gene	d_gene	j_gene	abundance	CDR3aa	CDR3nt
TRBV4-3	.	TRBJ1-6	many	CASSQVNNSPLHF	TGCGCCAGCAGCCAAGTAAATAATTCACCCCTCCACTTT
TRBV9	.	TRBJ2-2	.	CASTNENTGELFF	TGTGCCAGCACCAATGAGAACACCGGGGAGCTGTTTTTT
TRBV29-1	.	TRBJ1-5	few	CSVVKGFGQPQHF	TGCAGCGTTGTAAAGGGTTTTGGTCAGCCCCAGCATTTT
TRBV28	.	TRBJ1-1	.	CASSLPGTQRKAFF	TGTGCCAGCAGTTTGCCCGGGACCCAACGGAAAGCTTTCTTT
TRBV4-2	.	TRBJ1-3	few	CASRPTESSGNTIYF	TGTGCCAGCAGACCGACGGAGAGCTCTGGAAACACCATATATTTT
TRBV24-1	TRBD1	TRBJ2-2	few	CATEGGPGQGSGTGELFF	TGTGCCACCGAGGGGGGTCCGGGACAGGGTTCCGGCACCGGGGAGCTGTTTTTT
TRBV5-6	.	TRBJ1-5	.	CASSTRMGGPKHF	TGTGCCAGCAGTACGCGGATGGGGGGGCCCAAGCATTTT
TRBV6-1	TRBD2	TRBJ2-7	many	CASSRSGGAAYEQYF	TGTGCCAGCAGCCGTAGCGGGGGGGCGGCCTACGAGCAGTACTTC
TRBV5-1	.	TRBJ2-2	.	CASSFLFFLNPGELFF	TGCGCCAGCAGCTTTCTTTTCTTCCTAAATCCCGGGGAGCTGTTTTTT
TRBV7-3	TRBD2	TRBJ2-5	.	CASSFLAGGPQTQYF	TGTGCCAGCAGCTTCCTAGCGGGGGGGCCGCAGACCCAGTACTTC
TRBV29-1	.	TRBJ1-1	.	CSVVWSTEAFF	TGCAGCGTTGTCTGGTCCACTGAAGCTTTCTTT
TRBV11-2	.	TRBJ2-4	many	CASSLQGAKNIQYF	TGTGCCAGCAGCTTACAGGGAGCCAAAAACATTCAGTACTTC
TRBV6-5	.	TRBJ2-5	few	CASSYRWAEETQYF	TGTGCCAGCAGTTACAGGTGGGCGGAAGAGACCCAGTACTTC
TRBV12-3/TRBV12-4	TRBD2	TRBJ2-1	many	CASSLASGGDNEQFF	TGTGCCAGCAGTTTAGCTAGCGGGGGGGACAATGAGCAGTTCTTC
TRBV10-3	.	TRBJ1-6	few	CAISEKPEGSYNSPLHF	TGTGCCATCAGTGAGAAGCCGGAGGGCTCCTATAATTCACCCCTCCACTTT
TRBV4-1	.	TRBJ1-2	few	CASSQVGNYGYTF	TGCGCCAGCAGCCAAGTGGGGAACTATGGCTACACCTTC
TRBV20-1	TRBD2	TRBJ2-1	few	CSAVRPGGRNEQFF	TGCAGTGCAGTCCGCCCGGGGGGGCGGAATGAGCAGTTCTTC
TRBV6-2/TRBV6-3	.	TRBJ2-7	.	CASSEYYEQYF	TGTGCCAGCAGTGAATACTACGAGCAGTACTTC
TRBV7-2	.	TRBJ1-5	many	CASSPRRAQPQHF	TGTGCCAGCAGCCCCCGTCGGGCTCAGCCCCAGCATTTT
TRBV6-1	.	TRBJ2-6	few	CASHLSGANVLTF	TGTGCCAGCCATCTCTCTGGGGCCAACGTCCTGACTTTC
TRBV7-2	.	TRBJ1-1	.	CASSLGSRANEAFF	TGTGCCAGCAGCTTAGGAAGCAGGGCCAATGAAGCTTTCTTT
TRBV29-1	TRBD2	TRBJ2-1	.	CSVVLAGGQGINEQFF	TGCAGCGTTGTACTAGCGGGGGGGCAAGGAATCAATGAGCAGTTCTTC
TRBV6-2/TRBV6-3	TRBD2	TRBJ2-2	.	CASAPTSGVATGELFF	TGTGCCAGCGCCCCGACTAGCGGGGTAGCCACCGGGGAGCTGTTTTTT
TRBV7-3	TRBD2	TRBJ2-2	few	CASSRNQLAGGLLFF	TGTGCCAGCAGCCGAAACCAATTAGCGGGGGGGTTGCTGTTTTTT
TRBV4-3	TRBD2	TRBJ2-1	few	CASSPLGAGKQFF	TGCGCCAGCAGCCCCTTGGGAGCGGGGAAGCAGTTCTTC
TRBV18	TRBD2	TRBJ2-1	many	CASSPASGGAGIEQFF	TGTGCCAGCTCACCAGCTAGCGGGGGGGCCGGTATTGAGCAGTTCTTC
TRBV13	TRBD2	TRBJ2-3	.	CASSSPGAGGPDTQYF	TGTGCCAGCAGCTCCCCGGGAGCGGGGGGTCCAGATACGCAGTATTTT
TRBV12-3/TRBV12-4	.	TRBJ1-5	.	CASSPHEGLNQPQHF	TGTGCCAGCAGCCCCCACGAGGGATTAAATCAGCCCCAGCATTTT
TRBV12-3/TRBV12-4	.	TRBJ1-6	few	CASKREGFNSPLHF	TGTGCCAGCAAACGGGAGGGATTTAATTCACCCCTCCACTTT
TRBV12-3/TRBV12-4	.	TRBJ2-5	many	CASSKDVSRETQYF	TGTGCCAGCAGTAAGGACGTTAGTCGTGAGACCCAGTACTTC
TRBV2	.	TRBJ1-6	.	CASSEVGDNSPLHF	TGTGCCAGCAGTGAAGTAGGGGATAATTCACCCCTCCACTTT
TRBV5-1	.	TRBJ2-5	medium-sized	CASSLEGQETQYF	TGTGCCAGCAGCTTAGAGGGCCAAGAGACCCAGTACTTC
TRBV29-1	.	TRBJ2-5	few	CSGGTLIEETQYF	TGCAGCGGGGGGACTCTAATCGAAGAGACCCAGTACTTC
TRBV5-1	.	TRBJ2-5	.	CASSPSGLKETQYF	TGCGCCAGCAGCCCCTCGGGACTTAAAGAGACCCAGTACTTC
TRBV7-2	.	TRBJ1-6	few	CASSLVLPRRHSPLHF	TGTGCCAGCAGCTTAGTATTGCCACGTCGGCATTCACCCCTCCACTTT
TRBV7-2	.	TRBJ1-2	.	CASSFGGQSYGYTF	TGTGCCAGCAGCTTCGGGGGGCAAAGCTATGGCTACACCTTC
TRBV19	.	TRBJ2-1	few	CASNRDPSYNEQFF	TGTGCCAGCAACCGGGACCCCTCCTACAATGAGCAGTTCTTC
TRBV11-2	TRBD1	TRBJ2-1	few	CASSLDRDHEQFF	TGTGCCAGCAGCTTGGACAGGGACCATGAGCAGTTCTTC
TRBV7-3	TRBD1	TRBJ1-2	few	CASSLTRAGGRDYGYTF	TGTGCCAGCAGCTTAACGCGTGCAGGGGGCAGAGATTATGGCTACACCTTC
TRBV7-2	TRBD2	TRBJ2-1	few	CASSRSGGPGFF	TGTGCCAGCAGCCGATCGGGGGGGCCGGGGTTCTTC
TRBV2	.	TRBJ2-2	many	CATLSGTTNTGELFF	TGTGCCACACTATCCGGGACAACGAACACCGGGGAGCTGTTTTTT
TRBV12-3/TRBV12-4	.	TRBJ1-4	many	CASSFINQGEKLFF	TGTGCCAGCAGTTTTATAAATCAAGGAGAAAAACTGTTTTTT
TRBV10-3	TRBD1	TRBJ1-5	.	CAISESVGTVNQPQHF	TGTGCCATCAGTGAGTCCGTCGGGACAGTTAATCAGCCCCAGCATTTT
TRBV7-3	.	TRBJ2-1	.	CASSSQDNEQFF	TGTGCCAGCAGCTCTCAGGACAATGAGCAGTTCTTC
TRBV7-6	TRBD2	TRBJ2-1	.	CASSLVPSGDRQFF	TGTGCCAGCAGCTTAGTGCCTAGCGGGGATAGGCAGTTCTTC
TRBV11-2	.	TRBJ2-1	many	CASSRMGEQFF	TGTGCCAGCAGCAGAATGGGTGAGCAGTTCTTC
TRBV20-1	.	TRBJ2-7	few	CSAKEGDSLTLF	TGCAGTGCCAAGGAAGGGGACTCCTTGACCCTGTTC
TRBV5-1	TRBD1	TRBJ1-1	many	CASSIQGAGNAEAFF	TGCGCCAGCAGCATCCAGGGGGCGGGAAATGCTGAAGCTTTCTTT
TRBV6-5	.	TRBJ1-3	few	CASSYSFSGNTIYF	TGTGCCAGCAGTTACTCGTTCTCTGGAAACACCATATATTTT
TRBV18	.	TRBJ1-1	few	CASFPASSNTEAFF	TGTGCCAGCTTCCCCGCATCCTCAAACACTGAAGCTTTCTTT
TRBV24-1	TRBD1	TRBJ1-2	few	CATSDTGGYGYTF	TGTGCCACCAGTGATACAGGGGGCTATGGCTACACCTTC
TRBV20-1	.	TRBJ2-1	few	CSADPTKFNNEQFF	TGCAGTGCTGATCCAACCAAATTTAACAATGAGCAGTTCTTC
TRBV2	TRBD1	TRBJ1-5	.	CASRGGQALYSNQPQHF	TGTGCCAGCAGGGGAGGACAGGCCCTTTATAGCAATCAGCCCCAGCATTTT
TRBV5-1	.	TRBJ2-5	many	CASSPGTAQETQYF	TGTGCCAGCTCACCTGGGACTGCCCAAGAGACCCAGTACTTC